These T cell receptor beta chains were read from a single sample in a study of radiotherapy plus CTLA-4 blockade in lung cancer. Method: immunoSEQ multiplex PCR; TCRdb's copy keeps in-frame clones and lacks some. The sample consists of more than 50,000 clones, around 76% of them appearing once. Sequenced material: peripheral blood, taken from a patient treated with radiotherapy plus ipilimumab. All receptors come from a human donor with non-small cell lung cancer who had a complete response to radiotherapy plus ipilimumab. Each CDR3 is given with its conserved first and last residue. The D gene is left open where the match is weak. Some rows have no size entry. The others give once, few or many, or a class for an expanded clone.

d_gene: TRBD1; abundance: -; v_gene: TRBV2; j_gene: TRBJ1-1; CDR3aa: CASRQLDRGGTEAFF; CDR3nt: TGTGCCAGCAGACAACTTGACAGGGGGGGCACTGAAGCTTTCTTT
d_gene: -; abundance: -; v_gene: TRBV7-3; j_gene: TRBJ2-2; CDR3aa: CASSLSSTGELFF; CDR3nt: TGTGCCAGCAGCTTAAGCAGCACCGGGGAGCTGTTTTTT
d_gene: -; abundance: -; v_gene: TRBV28; j_gene: TRBJ2-3; CDR3aa: CASSLSGSLRTDTQYF; CDR3nt: TGTGCCAGCAGTTTGTCCGGGAGCTTACGCACAGATACGCAGTATTTT
d_gene: TRBD1; abundance: -; v_gene: TRBV27; j_gene: TRBJ2-1; CDR3aa: CASSFGTGGNEQFF; CDR3nt: TGTGCCAGCAGTTTCGGGACAGGGGGCAATGAGCAGTTCTTC
d_gene: TRBD2; abundance: -; v_gene: TRBV11-3; j_gene: TRBJ2-1; CDR3aa: CASSFTLAGVDEQFF; CDR3nt: TGTGCCAGCAGCTTTACACTAGCGGGAGTCGATGAGCAGTTCTTC
d_gene: -; abundance: few; v_gene: TRBV15; j_gene: TRBJ1-2; CDR3aa: CATSRGPLVTPNYGYTF; CDR3nt: TGTGCCACCAGCAGAGGCCCCCTGGTGACTCCTAACTATGGCTACACCTTC
d_gene: -; abundance: -; v_gene: TRBV9; j_gene: TRBJ2-7; CDR3aa: CASSVGGGTAYEQYF; CDR3nt: TGTGCCAGCAGCGTAGGGGGCGGGACCGCCTACGAGCAGTACTTC
d_gene: -; abundance: -; v_gene: TRBV28; j_gene: TRBJ2-1; CDR3aa: CASSSPFRDEQFF; CDR3nt: TGTGCCAGCAGTTCCCCTTTTCGGGATGAGCAGTTCTTC
d_gene: TRBD2; abundance: -; v_gene: TRBV5-1; j_gene: TRBJ2-3; CDR3aa: CASRSILASDTQYF; CDR3nt: TGCGCCAGCAGAAGTATACTAGCGTCAGATACGCAGTATTTT
d_gene: -; abundance: -; v_gene: TRBV9; j_gene: TRBJ2-3; CDR3aa: CASSAKWTEQTDTQYF; CDR3nt: TGTGCCAGCAGCGCCAAGTGGACAGAGCAAACAGATACGCAGTATTTT
d_gene: TRBD1; abundance: -; v_gene: TRBV6-6; j_gene: TRBJ2-7; CDR3aa: CASSLAGGNEQYF; CDR3nt: TGTGCCAGCAGTCTAGCAGGGGGCAACGAGCAGTACTTC
d_gene: TRBD1; abundance: few; v_gene: TRBV7-9; j_gene: TRBJ1-2; CDR3aa: CASSLGQGDGYTF; CDR3nt: TGTGCCAGCAGCTTAGGACAGGGCGATGGCTACACCTTC
d_gene: TRBD2; abundance: -; v_gene: TRBV9; j_gene: TRBJ2-3; CDR3aa: CASSAGRLAGGTYFTDTQYF; CDR3nt: TGTGCCAGCAGCGCCGGACGACTAGCGGGAGGGACTTATTTCACAGATACGCAGTATTTT
d_gene: -; abundance: -; v_gene: TRBV7-2; j_gene: TRBJ2-5; CDR3aa: CASSRDFGETQYF; CDR3nt: TGTGCCAGCAGCAGGGACTTCGGCGAGACCCAGTACTTC
d_gene: TRBD1; abundance: -; v_gene: TRBV27; j_gene: TRBJ1-3; CDR3aa: CASSPRTLTGGTPRSGNTIYF; CDR3nt: TGTGCCAGCAGTCCGAGAACATTGACAGGGGGAACCCCACGCTCTGGAAACACCATATATTTT
d_gene: TRBD1; abundance: -; v_gene: TRBV14; j_gene: TRBJ1-1; CDR3aa: CASSPGTGGYTEAFF; CDR3nt: TGTGCCAGCAGCCCTGGGACAGGGGGCTACACTGAAGCTTTCTTT
d_gene: TRBD2; abundance: -; v_gene: TRBV9; j_gene: TRBJ2-3; CDR3aa: CASSVVAGRTDTQYF; CDR3nt: TGTGCCAGCAGCGTAGTAGCGGGACGCACAGATACGCAGTATTTT
d_gene: TRBD1; abundance: once; v_gene: TRBV2; j_gene: TRBJ1-5; CDR3aa: CASRAGQGLNQPQHF; CDR3nt: TGTGCCAGCAGGGCTGGACAGGGGCTCAATCAGCCCCAGCATTTT
d_gene: TRBD1; abundance: few; v_gene: TRBV7-9; j_gene: TRBJ2-5; CDR3aa: CASSTGQGVKQYF; CDR3nt: TGTGCCAGCAGCACCGGACAGGGTGTAAAGCAGTACTTC
d_gene: -; abundance: -; v_gene: TRBV19; j_gene: TRBJ2-5; CDR3aa: CASSIGGQETQYF; CDR3nt: TGTGCCAGTAGCATCGGGGGCCAAGAGACCCAGTACTTC
d_gene: TRBD2; abundance: -; v_gene: TRBV7-9; j_gene: TRBJ2-1; CDR3aa: CASSLASGIVDEQFF; CDR3nt: TGTGCCAGCAGCTTAGCTAGCGGGATAGTGGATGAGCAGTTCTTC
d_gene: TRBD2; abundance: -; v_gene: TRBV5-5; j_gene: TRBJ2-2; CDR3aa: CASSLGRPGRGRDTGELFF; CDR3nt: TGTGCCAGCAGCTTGGGCCGCCCGGGGCGCGGGAGGGACACCGGGGAGCTGTTTTTT
d_gene: -; abundance: -; v_gene: TRBV7-2; j_gene: TRBJ2-7; CDR3aa: CASSLRGLGLIGEQYF; CDR3nt: TGTGCCAGCAGCTTGAGAGGGCTAGGGCTTATCGGCGAGCAGTACTTC
d_gene: TRBD1; abundance: -; v_gene: TRBV7-3; j_gene: TRBJ1-2; CDR3aa: CASSLEAPDRVTSAYGYTF; CDR3nt: TGTGCCAGCAGCTTAGAGGCACCGGACAGGGTGACGAGCGCCTATGGCTACACCTTC